This TCR beta chain appears in the sequencing data of a study of Ad26.COV2.S vaccination and SARS-CoV-2 variants. About the study: The vaccine Ad26.COV2.S was put into the muscle once, or twice with 56 days between.

General study findings and limits: After vaccination, reports described spike-specific CD8+ and CD4+ T cell responses as showing substantial breadth. Total T cell responses may have been underestimated by the TCR breadth and depth analyses.

On this clone itself: Its specificity is not known.

Here immunoSEQ multiplex PCR was the method, and the copy in TCRdb shows in-frame clones only, minus some. The sample carries 300,000 to 400,000 clones, under 90% recorded once. Treatment described: roughly 18 received Ad26.COV2.S at low or high dose, single or two shots; roughly five received placebo; per-sample allocation not given. Each sample was drawn 63 days after the first injection (of vaccine or placebo). An Ad26 vector that expressed Wuhan-strain SARS-CoV-2 spike constituted the vaccine. The receptor was derived from a person aged 18-60 years who received the Ad26.COV2.S COVID-19 vaccine or a placebo. The specimen was peripheral blood, collected in a trial of Ad26.COV2.S vaccine versus placebo.

CDR3 protein: CASSLTGSSPLHF. The CDR3 DNA follows: TGTGCCAGCAGTTTAACGGGGTCCTCACCCCTCCACTTT. The J gene is TRBJ1-6, the V gene TRBV27; D gene uncertain. Trimming left V 2 bases short and J 10 bases short, with 9 bases between. The CDR3 is made up of 13 amino acids. Germline loops: CDR1 MNHEY, CDR2 SMNVEV (reference sequence).